This is a list of T cell receptor beta chains from one sample in a study of blood T cell repertoires in COVID-19. Generated by immunoSEQ multiplex PCR, the TCRdb table keeps only in-frame clones and is missing some. The sample contains 100,000 to 150,000 clones, around 89% of which appear only once. The sample comprised peripheral blood. The source is a man in his sixties with COVID-19, enrolled during active disease. Both conserved end residues are trimmed from each CDR3. Fields, in order: V gene, CDR3 protein.

v_gene: TRBV19; CDR3aa: ASTMLAYSMNTEAF
v_gene: TRBV6-6; CDR3aa: ASRIVPTGVGNTIY
v_gene: TRBV2; CDR3aa: ASGRDSGSEQF
v_gene: TRBV7-8; CDR3aa: ASSALNSGISGNTIY
v_gene: TRBV20-1; CDR3aa: SAEGSGAF
v_gene: TRBV28; CDR3aa: ASTPSRSEAF
v_gene: TRBV4-3; CDR3aa: ASSQVGTGENIQY
v_gene: TRBV6-5; CDR3aa: ASSHTGGVTEAF
v_gene: TRBV19; CDR3aa: ASSSAGLLAEAF
v_gene: TRBV20-1; CDR3aa: SAEDDYGYT
v_gene: TRBV14; CDR3aa: ASSQDRRQSSGANVLT
v_gene: TRBV28; CDR3aa: ASSSQGTGVYGYT
v_gene: TRBV2; CDR3aa: ASSDRRGGTDTQY
v_gene: TRBV9; CDR3aa: ASSVGSHQEGSPLH
v_gene: TRBV7-8; CDR3aa: ASSLELAGAQETQY
v_gene: TRBV5-1; CDR3aa: ASSPGQGANYGYT
v_gene: TRBV28; CDR3aa: ASNTGPSDTEAF
v_gene: TRBV5-4; CDR3aa: ASSLLAGTNTGELF
v_gene: TRBV2; CDR3aa: ASFQSMSGETQY
v_gene: TRBV15; CDR3aa: ATSRGQGGNQPQH
v_gene: TRBV30; CDR3aa: AWSGGQGVDGYT
v_gene: TRBV6-5; CDR3aa: ASSPGGPRDTQY
v_gene: TRBV4-1; CDR3aa: ASSQELGISYNEQF
v_gene: TRBV9; CDR3aa: ASSVDPSPNEKLF
v_gene: TRBV18; CDR3aa: ASSPDRMDEQF
v_gene: TRBV4-1; CDR3aa: ASSQDRDRERGYT
v_gene: TRBV7-9; CDR3aa: ATSETQY
v_gene: TRBV3-1/TRBV3-2; CDR3aa: ASREQGRVYGYT
v_gene: TRBV18; CDR3aa: ASSPPRGGTEAF
v_gene: TRBV2; CDR3aa: ASGTGISTGELF
v_gene: TRBV24-1; CDR3aa: ATSDRGNTDTQY
v_gene: TRBV6-1; CDR3aa: ASSEYGPQETQY
v_gene: TRBV6-5; CDR3aa: ASGSGTGIRDTQY
v_gene: TRBV29-1; CDR3aa: SVPRGQVLKGPQH
v_gene: TRBV28; CDR3aa: ASSSGGADEQF
v_gene: TRBV18; CDR3aa: ASSPRGGGEKLF
v_gene: TRBV15; CDR3aa: ATSRSKAGRETQY
v_gene: TRBV19; CDR3aa: ASSIGTVNTEAF
v_gene: TRBV20-1; CDR3aa: SASVGVTRNQPQH
v_gene: TRBV19; CDR3aa: ASRTGGNEKLF
v_gene: TRBV6-6; CDR3aa: ASSHHGGTTFQPQH
v_gene: TRBV9; CDR3aa: ASSAQASTEAF